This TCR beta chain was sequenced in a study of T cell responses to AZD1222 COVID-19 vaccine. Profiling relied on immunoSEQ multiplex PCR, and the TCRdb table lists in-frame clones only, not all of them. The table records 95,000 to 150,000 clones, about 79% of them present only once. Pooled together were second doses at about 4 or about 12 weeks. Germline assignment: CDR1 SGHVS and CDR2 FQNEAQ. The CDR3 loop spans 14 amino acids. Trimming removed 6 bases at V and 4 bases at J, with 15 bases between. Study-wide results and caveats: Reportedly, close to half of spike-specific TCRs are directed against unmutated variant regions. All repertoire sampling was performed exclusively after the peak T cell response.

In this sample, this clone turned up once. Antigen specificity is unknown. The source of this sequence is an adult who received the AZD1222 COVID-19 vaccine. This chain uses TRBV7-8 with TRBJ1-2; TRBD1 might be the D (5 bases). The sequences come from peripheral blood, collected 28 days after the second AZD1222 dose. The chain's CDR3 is CASSSTSGTYGYTF. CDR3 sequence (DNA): TGTGCCAGCAGTTCTACCTCTGGGACCTATGGCTACACCTTC.